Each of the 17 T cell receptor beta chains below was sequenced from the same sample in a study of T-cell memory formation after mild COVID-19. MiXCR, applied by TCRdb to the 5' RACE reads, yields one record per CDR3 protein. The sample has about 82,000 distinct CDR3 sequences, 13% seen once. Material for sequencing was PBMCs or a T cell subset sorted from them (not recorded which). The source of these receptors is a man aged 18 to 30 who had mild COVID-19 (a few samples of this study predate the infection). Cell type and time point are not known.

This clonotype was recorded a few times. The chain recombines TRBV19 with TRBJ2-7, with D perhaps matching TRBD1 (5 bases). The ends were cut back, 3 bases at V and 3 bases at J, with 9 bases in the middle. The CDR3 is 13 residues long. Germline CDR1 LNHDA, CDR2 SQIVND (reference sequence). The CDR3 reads CASSMRQGYEQYF. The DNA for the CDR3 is TGTGCCAGTAGTATGAGGCAGGGCTACGAGCAGTACTTC.

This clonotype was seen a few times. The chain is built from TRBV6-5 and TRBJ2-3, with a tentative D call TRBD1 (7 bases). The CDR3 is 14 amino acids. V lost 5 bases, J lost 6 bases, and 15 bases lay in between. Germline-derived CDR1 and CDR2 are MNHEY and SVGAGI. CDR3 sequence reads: CASSQQTGRDTQYF. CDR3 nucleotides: TGTGCCAGCAGTCAACAGACAGGGAGGGATACGCAGTATTTT.

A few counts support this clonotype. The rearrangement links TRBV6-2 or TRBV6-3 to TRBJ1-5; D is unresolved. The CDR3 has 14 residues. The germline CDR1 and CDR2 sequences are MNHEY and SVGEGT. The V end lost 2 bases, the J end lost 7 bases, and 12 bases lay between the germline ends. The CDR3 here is CASSYRATTQPQHF. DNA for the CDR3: TGTGCCAGCAGTTACCGGGCCACCACGCAGCCCCAGCATTTT.

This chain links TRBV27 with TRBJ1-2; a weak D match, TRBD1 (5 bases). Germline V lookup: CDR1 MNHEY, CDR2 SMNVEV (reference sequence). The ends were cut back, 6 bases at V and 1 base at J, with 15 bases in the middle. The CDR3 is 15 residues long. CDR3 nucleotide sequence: TGTGCCAGCAGCCAACTACCAGGGTATAACTATGGCTACACCTTC. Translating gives CASSQLPGYNYGYTF.

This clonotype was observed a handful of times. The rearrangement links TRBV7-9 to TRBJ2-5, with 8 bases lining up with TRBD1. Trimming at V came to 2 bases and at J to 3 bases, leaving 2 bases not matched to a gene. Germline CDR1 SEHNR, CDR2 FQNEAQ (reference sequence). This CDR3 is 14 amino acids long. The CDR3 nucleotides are TGTGCCAGCAGCTTACGGGGACAGGAAGAGACCCAGTACTTC. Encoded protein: CASSLRGQEETQYF.

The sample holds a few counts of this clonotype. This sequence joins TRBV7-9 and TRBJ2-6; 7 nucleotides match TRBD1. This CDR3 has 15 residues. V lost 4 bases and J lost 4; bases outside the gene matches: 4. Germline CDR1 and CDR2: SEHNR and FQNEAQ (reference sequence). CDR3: CASSSTGLGANVLTF. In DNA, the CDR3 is TGTGCCAGCAGCTCGACAGGGCTAGGGGCCAACGTCCTGACTTTC.

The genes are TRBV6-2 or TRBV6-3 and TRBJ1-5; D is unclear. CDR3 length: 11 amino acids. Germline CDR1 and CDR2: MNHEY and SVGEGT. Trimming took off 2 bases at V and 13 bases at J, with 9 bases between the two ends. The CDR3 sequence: CASSYGQAQHF. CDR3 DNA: TGTGCCAGCAGTTACGGTCAGGCTCAGCATTTT.

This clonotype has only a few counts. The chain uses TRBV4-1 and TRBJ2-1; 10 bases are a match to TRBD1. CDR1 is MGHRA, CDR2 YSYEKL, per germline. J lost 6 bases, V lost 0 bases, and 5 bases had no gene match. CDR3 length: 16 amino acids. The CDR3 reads CASSQDPGQGFNEQFF. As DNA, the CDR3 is TGCGCCAGCAGCCAAGATCCGGGACAGGGGTTCAATGAGCAGTTCTTC.

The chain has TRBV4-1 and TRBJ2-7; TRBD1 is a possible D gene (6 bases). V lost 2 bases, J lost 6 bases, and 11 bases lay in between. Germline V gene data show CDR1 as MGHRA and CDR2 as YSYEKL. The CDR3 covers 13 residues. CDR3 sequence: CASSQKDSSEQYV. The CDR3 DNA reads TGCGCCAGCAGCCAAAAGGACAGTTCCGAGCAGTACGTC.

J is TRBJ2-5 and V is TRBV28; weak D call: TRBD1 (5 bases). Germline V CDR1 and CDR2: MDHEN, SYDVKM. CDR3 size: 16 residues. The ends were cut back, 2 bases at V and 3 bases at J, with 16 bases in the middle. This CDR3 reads CASSLDDSEPEETQYF. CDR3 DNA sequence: TGTGCCAGCAGTTTAGACGACAGCGAACCCGAAGAGACCCAGTACTTC.

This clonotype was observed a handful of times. The CDR3 nucleotides are TGCAGCGTTACCTGGACAGGGTACACCGGGGAGCTGTTTTTT. Translated, it gives CSVTWTGYTGELFF. The rearrangement joins TRBV29-1 to TRBJ2-2; 8 bases line up with TRBD1. The CDR3 is made up of 14 amino acids. CDR1 and CDR2 (germline): SQVTM, ANQGSEA. V shed 5 bases and J 3 bases; nucleotides not matched to a gene: 5.

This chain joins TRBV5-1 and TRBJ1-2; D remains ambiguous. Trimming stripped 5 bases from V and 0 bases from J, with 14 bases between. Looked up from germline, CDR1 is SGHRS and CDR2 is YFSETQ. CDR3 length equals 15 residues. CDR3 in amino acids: CASSVEWGSNYGYTF. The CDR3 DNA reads TGCGCCAGCAGTGTCGAATGGGGATCTAACTATGGCTACACCTTC.

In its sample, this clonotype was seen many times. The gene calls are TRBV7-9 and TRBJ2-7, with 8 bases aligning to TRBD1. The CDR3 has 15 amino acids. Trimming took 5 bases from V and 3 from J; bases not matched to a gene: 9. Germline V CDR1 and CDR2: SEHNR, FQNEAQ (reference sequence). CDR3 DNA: TGTGCCAGCAGCGCCGGACAGGGTATTTTCTACGAGCAGTACTTC. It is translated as CASSAGQGIFYEQYF.

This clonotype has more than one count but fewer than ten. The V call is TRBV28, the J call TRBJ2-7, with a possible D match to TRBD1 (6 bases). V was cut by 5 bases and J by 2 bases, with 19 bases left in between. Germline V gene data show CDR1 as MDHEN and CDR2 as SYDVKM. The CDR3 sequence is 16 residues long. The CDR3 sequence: CASSTGLGTIAYEQYV. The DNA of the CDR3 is TGTGCCAGCAGTACAGGCCTCGGGACAATAGCCTACGAGCAGTACGTC.

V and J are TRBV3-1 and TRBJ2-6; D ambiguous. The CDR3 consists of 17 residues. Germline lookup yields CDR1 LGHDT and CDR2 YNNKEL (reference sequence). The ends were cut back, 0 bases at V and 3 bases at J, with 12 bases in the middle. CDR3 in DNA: TGTGCCAGCAGCCAAGAGAGGTCGGGTGGTGGGGCCAACGTCCTGACTTTC. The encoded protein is CASSQERSGGGANVLTF.

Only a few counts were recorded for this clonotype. CDR3 sequence (DNA): TGCAGCGGGGATCGGACAGGGAGGGATGAGCAGTTCTTC. Residues: CSGDRTGRDEQFF. V is TRBV29-1 and J is TRBJ2-1; D may be TRBD1 (8 bases). CDR3 length equals 13 residues. Germline assignment: CDR1 SQVTM and CDR2 ANQGSEA. Trimming stripped 7 bases from V and 8 bases from J, with 18 bases between.

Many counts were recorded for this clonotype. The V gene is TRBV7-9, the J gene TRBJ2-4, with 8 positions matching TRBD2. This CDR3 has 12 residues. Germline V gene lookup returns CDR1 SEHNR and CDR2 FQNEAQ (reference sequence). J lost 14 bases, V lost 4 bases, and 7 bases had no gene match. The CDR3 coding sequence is TGTGCCAGCAGCTCTAGCGGGCGGGAGAAGTACTTC. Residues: CASSSSGREKYF.